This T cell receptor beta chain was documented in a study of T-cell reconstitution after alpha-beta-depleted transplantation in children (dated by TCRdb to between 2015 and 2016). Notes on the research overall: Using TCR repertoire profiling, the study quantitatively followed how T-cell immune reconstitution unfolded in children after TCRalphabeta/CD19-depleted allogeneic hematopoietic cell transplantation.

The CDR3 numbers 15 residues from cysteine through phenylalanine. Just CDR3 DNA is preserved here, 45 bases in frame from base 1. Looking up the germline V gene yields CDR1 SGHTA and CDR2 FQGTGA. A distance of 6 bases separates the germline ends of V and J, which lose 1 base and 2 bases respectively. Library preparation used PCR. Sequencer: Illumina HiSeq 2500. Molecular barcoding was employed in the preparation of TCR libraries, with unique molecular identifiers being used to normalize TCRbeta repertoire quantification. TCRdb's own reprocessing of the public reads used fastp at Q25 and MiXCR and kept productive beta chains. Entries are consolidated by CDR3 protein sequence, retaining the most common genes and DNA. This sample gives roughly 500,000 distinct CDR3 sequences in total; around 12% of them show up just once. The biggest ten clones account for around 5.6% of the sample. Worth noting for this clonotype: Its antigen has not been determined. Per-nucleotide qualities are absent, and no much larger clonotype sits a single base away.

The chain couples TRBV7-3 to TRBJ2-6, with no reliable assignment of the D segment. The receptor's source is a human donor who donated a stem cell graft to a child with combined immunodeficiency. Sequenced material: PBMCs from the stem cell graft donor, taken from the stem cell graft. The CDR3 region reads CASSLSPTGANVLTF. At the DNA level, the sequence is TGTGCCAGCAGCTTAAGCCCAACTGGGGCCAACGTCCTGACTTTC.